The text below deals with one T cell receptor (beta chain). Its antigen is currently unknown. These data originate in a study of CD8+CD57+ T cells in acquired aplastic anemia. Looked up from germline, CDR1 is SEHNR and CDR2 is FQNEAQ (reference sequence). The V gene lost 5 bases and the J gene lost 17 bases, with 27 bases spanning the gap. This CDR3 is 15 amino acids long. Genomic DNA templated the TCR beta VDJ and CDR3 profiling. From the reads, TCRdb called clonotypes with MiXCR, one entry per CDR3 protein. This sample has roughly 420,000 distinct CDR3 sequences; around 72% occur once, and the top ten carry 4%. General study results and limits: No significant difference in CD8+ Simpson's diversity was found between patients and controls. Patients and controls shared twenty-nine CD8+ CDR3 sequences.

Sample: sorted CD4+, CD8+, or CD8+CD57+ T cells (not recorded which) from PBMCs. The J gene is TRBJ2-2, the V gene TRBV7-9, with D possibly being TRBD2 (5 bases). The clonotype comes from a human donor in good health, serving as a control. CDR3 nucleotide sequence: TGTGCCAGCAGCCCACGACGGGATAATTCACCCCACCACTTTTTT. Protein sequence: CASSPRRDNSPHHFF.